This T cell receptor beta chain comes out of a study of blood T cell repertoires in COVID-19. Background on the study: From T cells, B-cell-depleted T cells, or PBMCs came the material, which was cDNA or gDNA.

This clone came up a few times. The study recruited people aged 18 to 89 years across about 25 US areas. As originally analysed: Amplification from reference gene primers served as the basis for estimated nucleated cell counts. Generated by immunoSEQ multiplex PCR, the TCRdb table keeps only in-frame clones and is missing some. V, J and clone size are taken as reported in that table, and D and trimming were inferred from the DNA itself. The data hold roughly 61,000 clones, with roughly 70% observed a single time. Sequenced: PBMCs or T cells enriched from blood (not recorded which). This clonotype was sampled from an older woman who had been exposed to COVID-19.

The CDR3 is CASSSSHRQAFF. CDR3 coding DNA: TGTGCCAGTAGTTCAAGTCACAGGCAAGCTTTCTTT. This chain connects TRBV19 to TRBJ1-1; D is perhaps TRBD1 (5 bases). The V and J ends lost 5 bases and 9 bases respectively, with 13 bases between them. The CDR3 extends over 12 amino acids. CDR1 LNHDA and CDR2 SQIVND come from the germline V gene (reference sequence).